Here is one T cell receptor (beta chain) with its context. Its antigen remains unknown. Some clones are missing from TCRdb's copy, which holds only in-frame ones; the method was immunoSEQ multiplex PCR. The sample contains approximately 40,000 clones, 83% of which appear only once. The V gene lost 2 bases and the J gene lost 2 bases, with 12 bases spanning the gap. CDR1 is SEHNR, CDR2 FQNEAQ, per germline (reference sequence). The CDR3 totals 15 residues. The data belong to a study of OX40 agonist ivuxolimab in advanced cancers. Study details: Given to patients was ivuxolimab, an agonistic anti-OX40 (CD134) antibody. Findings and caveats of the study: The mean number of expanded clones was higher in CD8+ T cells than in CD4+.

This clonotype was sampled from an adult with an advanced solid tumor such as melanoma, head and neck, liver or kidney cancer. The genes are TRBV7-9 and TRBJ1-1; D unclear. Source: CD4+ or CD8+ T cells sorted from blood, taken in a trial of the OX40 agonist ivuxolimab. This CDR3 reads CASSLIGVGNTEAFF. CDR3 bases: TGTGCCAGCAGCTTAATCGGGGTCGGTAACACTGAAGCTTTCTTT.